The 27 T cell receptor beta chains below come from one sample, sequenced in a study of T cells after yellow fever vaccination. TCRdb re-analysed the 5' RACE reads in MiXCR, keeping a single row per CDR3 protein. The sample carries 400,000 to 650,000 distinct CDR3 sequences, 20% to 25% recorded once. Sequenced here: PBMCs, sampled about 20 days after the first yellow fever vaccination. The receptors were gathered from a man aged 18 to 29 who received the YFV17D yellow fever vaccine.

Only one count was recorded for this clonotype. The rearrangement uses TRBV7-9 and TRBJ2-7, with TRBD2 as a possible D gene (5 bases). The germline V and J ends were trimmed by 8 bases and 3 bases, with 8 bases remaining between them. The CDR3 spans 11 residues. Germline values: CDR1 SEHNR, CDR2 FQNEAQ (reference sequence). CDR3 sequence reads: CASADYYEQYV. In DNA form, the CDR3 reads TGTGCCAGCGCAGACTACTACGAGCAGTACGTC.

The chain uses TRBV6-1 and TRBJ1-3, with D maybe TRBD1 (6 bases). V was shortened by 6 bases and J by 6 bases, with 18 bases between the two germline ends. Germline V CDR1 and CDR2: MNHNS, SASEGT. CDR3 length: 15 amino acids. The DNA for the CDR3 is TGTGCCAGCAGCCAACTAACAGGGAGAATAAACACCATATATTTT. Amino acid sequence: CASSQLTGRINTIYF.

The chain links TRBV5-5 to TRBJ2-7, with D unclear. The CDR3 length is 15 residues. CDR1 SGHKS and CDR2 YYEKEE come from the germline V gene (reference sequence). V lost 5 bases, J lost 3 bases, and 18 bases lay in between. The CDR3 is CASSRNGPEFYEQYF. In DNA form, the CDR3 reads TGTGCCAGCAGTCGGAACGGGCCGGAATTCTACGAGCAGTACTTC. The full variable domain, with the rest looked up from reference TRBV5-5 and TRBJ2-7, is DAGVTQSPTHLIKTRGQQVTLRCSPISGHKSVSWYQQVLGQGPQFIFQYYEKEERGRGNFPDRFSARQFPNYSSELNVNALLLGDSALYLCASSRNGPEFYEQYFGPGTRLTVT.

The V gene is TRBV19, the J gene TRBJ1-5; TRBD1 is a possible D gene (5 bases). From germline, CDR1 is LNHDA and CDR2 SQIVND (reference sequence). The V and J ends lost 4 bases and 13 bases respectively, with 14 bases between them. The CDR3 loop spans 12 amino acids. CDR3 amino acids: CASSRTAGQQHF. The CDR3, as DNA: TGTGCCAGTAGTAGGACGGCGGGGCAACAGCATTTT.

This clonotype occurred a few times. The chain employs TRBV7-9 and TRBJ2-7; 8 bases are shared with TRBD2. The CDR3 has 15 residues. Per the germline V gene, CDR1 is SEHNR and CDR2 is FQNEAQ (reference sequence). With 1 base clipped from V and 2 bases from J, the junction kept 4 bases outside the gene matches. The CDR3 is CASSLGGGNPYEQYF. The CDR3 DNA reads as TGTGCCAGCAGCTTAGGCGGGGGGAACCCCTACGAGCAGTACTTC.

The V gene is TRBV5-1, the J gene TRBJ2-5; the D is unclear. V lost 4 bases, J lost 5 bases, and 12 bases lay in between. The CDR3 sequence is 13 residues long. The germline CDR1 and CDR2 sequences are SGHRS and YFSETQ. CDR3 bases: TGCGCCAGCAGCCCAGAACCCGAGGAGACCCAGTACTTC. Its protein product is CASSPEPEETQYF.

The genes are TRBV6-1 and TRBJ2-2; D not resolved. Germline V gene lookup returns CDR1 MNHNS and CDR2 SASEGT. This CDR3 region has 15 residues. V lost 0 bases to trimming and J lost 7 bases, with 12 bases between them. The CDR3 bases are TGTGCCAGCAGTGAAGCGGAACCAGTTGTCGGGGAGCTGTTTTTT. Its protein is CASSEAEPVVGELFF.

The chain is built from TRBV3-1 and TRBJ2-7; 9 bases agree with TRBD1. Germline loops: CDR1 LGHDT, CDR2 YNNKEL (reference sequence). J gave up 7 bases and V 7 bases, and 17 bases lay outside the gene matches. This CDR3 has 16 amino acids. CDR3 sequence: CASNKRGTGTPPEQYV. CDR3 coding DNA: TGTGCCAGCAACAAGAGGGGGACAGGGACCCCCCCGGAGCAGTACGTC.

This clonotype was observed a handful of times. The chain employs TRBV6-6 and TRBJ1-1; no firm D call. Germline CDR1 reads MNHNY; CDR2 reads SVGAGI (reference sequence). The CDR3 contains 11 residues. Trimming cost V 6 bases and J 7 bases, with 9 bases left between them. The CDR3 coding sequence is TGTGCCAGCAGATACAACTATGAAGCTTTCTTT. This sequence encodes CASRYNYEAFF.

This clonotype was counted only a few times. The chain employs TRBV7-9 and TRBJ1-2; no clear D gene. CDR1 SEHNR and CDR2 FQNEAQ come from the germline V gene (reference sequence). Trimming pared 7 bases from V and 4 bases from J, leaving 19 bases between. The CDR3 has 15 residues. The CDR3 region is CASTTPWSTAYGYTF. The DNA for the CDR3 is TGTGCCAGCACCACCCCTTGGTCTACAGCCTATGGCTACACCTTC.

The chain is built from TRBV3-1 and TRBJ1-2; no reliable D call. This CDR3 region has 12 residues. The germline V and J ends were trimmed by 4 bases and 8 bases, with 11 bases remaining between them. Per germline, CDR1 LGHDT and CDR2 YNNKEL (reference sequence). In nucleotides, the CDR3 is TGTGCCAGCAGCCCCGGGTCCCCGGGCTACACCTTC. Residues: CASSPGSPGYTF.

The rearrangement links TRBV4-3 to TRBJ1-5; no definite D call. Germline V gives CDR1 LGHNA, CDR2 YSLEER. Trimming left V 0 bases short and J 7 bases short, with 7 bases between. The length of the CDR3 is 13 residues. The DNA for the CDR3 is TGCGCCAGCAGCCAAGATGTGGAACAGCCCCAGCATTTT. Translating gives CASSQDVEQPQHF.

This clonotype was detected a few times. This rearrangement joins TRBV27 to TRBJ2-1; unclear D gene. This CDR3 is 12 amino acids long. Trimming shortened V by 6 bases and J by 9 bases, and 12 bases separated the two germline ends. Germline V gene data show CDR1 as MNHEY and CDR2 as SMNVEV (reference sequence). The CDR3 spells CASRKGLFEQFF. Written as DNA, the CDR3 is TGTGCCAGCAGGAAGGGTCTATTTGAGCAGTTCTTC.

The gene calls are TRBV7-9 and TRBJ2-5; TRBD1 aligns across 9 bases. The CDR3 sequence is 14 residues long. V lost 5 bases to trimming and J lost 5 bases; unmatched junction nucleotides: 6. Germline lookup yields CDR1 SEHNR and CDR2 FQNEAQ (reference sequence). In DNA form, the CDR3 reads TGTGCCAGCAGCCCGGGGACAGGGAGGGAGACCCAGTACTTC. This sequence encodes CASSPGTGRETQYF.

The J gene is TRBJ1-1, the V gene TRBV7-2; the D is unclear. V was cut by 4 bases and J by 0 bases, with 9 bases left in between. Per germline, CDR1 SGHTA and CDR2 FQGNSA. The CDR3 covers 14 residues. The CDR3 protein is CASSSSRLNTEAFF. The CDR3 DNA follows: TGTGCCAGCAGCTCGAGCAGACTGAACACTGAAGCTTTCTTT.

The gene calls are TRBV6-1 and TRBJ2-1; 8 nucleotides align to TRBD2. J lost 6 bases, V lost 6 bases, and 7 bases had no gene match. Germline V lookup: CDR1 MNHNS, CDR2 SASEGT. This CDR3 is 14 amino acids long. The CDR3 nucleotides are TGTGCCAGCAGCCGGGGGGGGTACCTCAATGAGCAGTTCTTC. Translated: CASSRGGYLNEQFF.

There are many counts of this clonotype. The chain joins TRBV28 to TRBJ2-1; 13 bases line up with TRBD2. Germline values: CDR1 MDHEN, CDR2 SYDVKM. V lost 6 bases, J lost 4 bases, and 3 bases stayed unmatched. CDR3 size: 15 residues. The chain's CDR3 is CASSKLAGGYNEQFF. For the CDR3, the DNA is TGTGCCAGCAGCAAACTAGCGGGGGGGTACAATGAGCAGTTCTTC.

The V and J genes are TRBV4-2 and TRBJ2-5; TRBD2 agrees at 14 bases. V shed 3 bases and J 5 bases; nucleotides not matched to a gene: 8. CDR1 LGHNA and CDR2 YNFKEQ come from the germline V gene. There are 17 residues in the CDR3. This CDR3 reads CASSHWTSGGQVETQYF. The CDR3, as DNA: TGTGCCAGCAGCCATTGGACTAGCGGGGGGCAAGTGGAGACCCAGTACTTC.

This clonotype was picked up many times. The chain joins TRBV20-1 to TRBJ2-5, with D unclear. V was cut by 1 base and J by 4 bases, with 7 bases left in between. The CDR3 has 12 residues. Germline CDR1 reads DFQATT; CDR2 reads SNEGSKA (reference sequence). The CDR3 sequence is CSARGLGETQYF. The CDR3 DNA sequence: TGCAGTGCTAGAGGGTTGGGAGAGACCCAGTACTTC.

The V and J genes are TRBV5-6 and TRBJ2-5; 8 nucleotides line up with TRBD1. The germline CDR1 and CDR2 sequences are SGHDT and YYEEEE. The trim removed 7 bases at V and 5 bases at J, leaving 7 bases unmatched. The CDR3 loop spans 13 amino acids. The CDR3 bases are TGTGCCAGCGGTCCGGACAGGGTGGAGACCCAGTACTTC. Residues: CASGPDRVETQYF. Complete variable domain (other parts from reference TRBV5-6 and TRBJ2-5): DAGVTQSPTHLIKTRGQQVTLRCSPKSGHDTVSWYQQALGQGPQFIFQYYEEEERQRGNFPDRFSGHQFPNYSSELNVNALLLGDSALYLCASGPDRVETQYFGPGTRLLVL.

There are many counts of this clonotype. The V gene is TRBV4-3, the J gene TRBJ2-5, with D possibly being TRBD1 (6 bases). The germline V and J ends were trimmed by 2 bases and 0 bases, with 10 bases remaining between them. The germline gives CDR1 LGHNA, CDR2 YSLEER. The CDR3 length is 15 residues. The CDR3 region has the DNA TGCGCCAGCAGCCAATCACAGGGCTACCAAGAGACCCAGTACTTC. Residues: CASSQSQGYQETQYF.

The CDR3 region is CASTEYPPPSTDTQYF. CDR3 DNA sequence: TGTGCCAGCACTGAGTACCCTCCTCCCTCCACAGATACGCAGTATTTT. V is TRBV28 and J is TRBJ2-3; no clear D gene. V dropped 7 bases and J dropped 2 bases, with 19 bases sitting between them. Germline CDR1 and CDR2: MDHEN and SYDVKM. The CDR3 contains 16 residues.

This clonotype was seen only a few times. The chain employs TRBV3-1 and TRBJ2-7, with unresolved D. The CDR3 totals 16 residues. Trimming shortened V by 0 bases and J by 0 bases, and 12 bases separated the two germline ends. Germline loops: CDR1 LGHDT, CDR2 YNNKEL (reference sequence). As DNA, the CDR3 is TGTGCCAGCAGCCAAGAAGGCCAGATGAGCTCCTACGAGCAGTACTTC. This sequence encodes CASSQEGQMSSYEQYF.

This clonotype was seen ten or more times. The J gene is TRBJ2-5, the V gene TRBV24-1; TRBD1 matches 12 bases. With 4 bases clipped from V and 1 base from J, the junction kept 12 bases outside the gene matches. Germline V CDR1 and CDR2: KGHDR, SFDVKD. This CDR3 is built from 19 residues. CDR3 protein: CATSDPHRDRGRPQETQYF. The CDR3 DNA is TGTGCCACCAGTGACCCCCACCGGGACAGGGGGCGTCCCCAAGAGACCCAGTACTTC.

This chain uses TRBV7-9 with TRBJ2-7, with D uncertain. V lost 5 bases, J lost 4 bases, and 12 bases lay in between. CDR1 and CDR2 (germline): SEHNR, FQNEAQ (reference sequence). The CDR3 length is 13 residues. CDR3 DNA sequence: TGTGCCAGCAGCCACGGACGGTTTTACGAGCAGTACTTC. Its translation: CASSHGRFYEQYF.

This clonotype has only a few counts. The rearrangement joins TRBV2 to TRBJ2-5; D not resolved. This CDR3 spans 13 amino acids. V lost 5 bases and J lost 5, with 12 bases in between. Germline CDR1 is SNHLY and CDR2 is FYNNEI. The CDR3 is CASSPDMAETQYF. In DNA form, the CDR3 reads TGTGCCAGCAGTCCTGACATGGCTGAGACCCAGTACTTC.

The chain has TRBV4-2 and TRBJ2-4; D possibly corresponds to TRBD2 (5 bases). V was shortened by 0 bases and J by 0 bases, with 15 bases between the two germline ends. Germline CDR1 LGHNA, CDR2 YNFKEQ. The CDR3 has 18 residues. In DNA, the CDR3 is TGTGCCAGCAGCCAAGATCTAGGGAACGGGGTAGCCAAAAACATTCAGTACTTC. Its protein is CASSQDLGNGVAKNIQYF.